In this sample, the clone carrying this T cell receptor beta chain turned up many times. This sample is part of a study of human T cells and chemical hapten exposure. At the level of the study: The sensitizer, 2% DPC, was used on approximately 2 cm by approximately 2 cm of upper inner arm skin. Mainly, slight library volume differences in the pool made TCR yields vary. The study patch tested 0.01% DPC on the upper back and read results at 6 days.

As handled by the study authors: A per-sample median of roughly 97,000 TCRs was observed, with a range of roughly 20,000 to 690,600. MiXCR, applied by TCRdb to the RACE reads, yields one record per CDR3 protein. The V and J calls reflect TCRdb's pipeline rather than the authors' work. The sample lists about 120,000 distinct CDR3 sequences, roughly 12% occurring once. This CDR3 is built from 12 residues. V gave up 7 bases and J gave up 2 bases; unmatched junction bases: 2. The germline CDR1 and CDR2 sequences are MDHEN and SYDVKM. Time point indicated: patch test 1, 2 weeks after DPC sensitization. The treatment: therapeutic diphenylcyclopropenone sensitization with weekly scalp DPC.

The source of this sequence is a woman between 50 and 59 years old with alopecia areata. Some clones in this sample may be carry-over from other donors' samples. Here the sequenced sample was whole blood, taken in connection with sensitization to the hapten diphenylcyclopropenone (DPC). V is TRBV28 and J is TRBJ2-7; 7 nucleotides line up with TRBD1. The CDR3 protein is CASTDRAYEQYF. The DNA for the CDR3 is TGTGCCAGCACCGACAGGGCCTACGAGCAGTACTTC. Combining the CDR3 with reference TRBV28 and TRBJ2-7 gives the whole variable domain DVKVTQSSRYLVKRTGEKVFLECVQDMDHENMFWYRQDPGLGLRLIYFSYDVKMKEKGDIPEGYSVSREKKERFSLILESASTNQTSMYLCASTDRAYEQYFGPGTRLTVT.